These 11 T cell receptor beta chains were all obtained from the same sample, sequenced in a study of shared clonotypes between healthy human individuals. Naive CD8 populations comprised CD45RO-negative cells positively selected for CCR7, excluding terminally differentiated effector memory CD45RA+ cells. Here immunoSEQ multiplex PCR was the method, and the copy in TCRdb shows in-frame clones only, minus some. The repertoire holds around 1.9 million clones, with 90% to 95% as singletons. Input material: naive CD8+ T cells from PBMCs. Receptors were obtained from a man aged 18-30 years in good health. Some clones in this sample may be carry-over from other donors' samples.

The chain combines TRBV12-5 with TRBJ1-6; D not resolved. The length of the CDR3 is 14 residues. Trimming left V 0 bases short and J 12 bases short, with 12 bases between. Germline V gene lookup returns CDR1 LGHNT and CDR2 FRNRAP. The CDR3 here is CASGLVWGTLPLHF. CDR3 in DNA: TGTGCTAGTGGTTTGGTATGGGGAACTTTACCCCTCCACTTT.

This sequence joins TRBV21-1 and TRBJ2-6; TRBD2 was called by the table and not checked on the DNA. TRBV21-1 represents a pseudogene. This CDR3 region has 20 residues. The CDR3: CASSASGSGRACAGANVLTF. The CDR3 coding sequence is TGTGCCAGCAGCGCCTCGGGTAGCGGGAGGGCCTGTGCTGGGGCCAACGTCCTGACTTTC.

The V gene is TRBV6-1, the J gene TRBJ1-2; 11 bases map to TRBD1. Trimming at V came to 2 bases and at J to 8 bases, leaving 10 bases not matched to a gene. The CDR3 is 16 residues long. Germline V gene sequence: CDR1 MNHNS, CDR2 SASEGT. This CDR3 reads CASSEQTGTGGLGYTF. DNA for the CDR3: TGTGCCAGCAGTGAACAAACCGGGACAGGGGGGTTAGGCTACACCTTC.

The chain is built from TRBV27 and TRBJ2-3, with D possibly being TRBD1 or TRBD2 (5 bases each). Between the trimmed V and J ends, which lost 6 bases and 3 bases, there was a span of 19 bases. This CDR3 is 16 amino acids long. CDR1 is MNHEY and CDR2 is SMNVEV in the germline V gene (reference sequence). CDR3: CASRHTGTPETDTQYF. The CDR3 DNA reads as TGTGCCAGCAGACATACCGGGACCCCCGAGACAGATACGCAGTATTTT.

The CDR3 DNA is TGTGCCAGCAGGGATGGACCGAGAGGCAACTATGGCTACACCTTC. Translated, it gives CASRDGPRGNYGYTF. The chain uses TRBV9 and TRBJ1-2, with no clear D. V lost 5 bases, J lost 2 bases, and 16 bases lay in between. The germline CDR1 and CDR2 sequences are SGDLS and YYNGEE. This CDR3 contains 15 residues.

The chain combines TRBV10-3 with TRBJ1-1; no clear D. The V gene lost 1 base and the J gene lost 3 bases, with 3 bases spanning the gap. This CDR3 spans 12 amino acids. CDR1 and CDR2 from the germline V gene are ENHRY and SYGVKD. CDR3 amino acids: CAISEYDTEAFF. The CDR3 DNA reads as TGTGCCATCAGTGAGTACGACACTGAAGCTTTCTTT.

The CDR3 reads CASSPRTGYNEQFF. In DNA, the CDR3 is TGTGCCAGCAGTCCACGGACAGGCTACAATGAGCAGTTCTTC. The chain combines TRBV2 with TRBJ2-1, with 7 bases matching TRBD1. This CDR3 has 14 residues. Per germline, CDR1 SNHLY and CDR2 FYNNEI. V was clipped by 5 bases and J by 3 bases; unmatched bases: 4.

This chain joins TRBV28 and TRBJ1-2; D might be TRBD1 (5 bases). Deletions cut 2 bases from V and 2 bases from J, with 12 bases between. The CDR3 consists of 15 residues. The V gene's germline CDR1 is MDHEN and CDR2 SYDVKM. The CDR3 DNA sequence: TGTGCCAGCAGTTTAGGGGCCTTTGCGAACTATGGCTACACCTTC. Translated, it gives CASSLGAFANYGYTF.

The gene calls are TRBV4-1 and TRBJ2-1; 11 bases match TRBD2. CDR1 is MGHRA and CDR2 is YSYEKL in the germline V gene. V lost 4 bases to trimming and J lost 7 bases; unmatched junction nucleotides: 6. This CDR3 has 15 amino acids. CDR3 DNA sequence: TGCGCCAGCAGCCTCACTAGCGGGAGAGGGAATGAGCAGTTCTTC. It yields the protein CASSLTSGRGNEQFF.

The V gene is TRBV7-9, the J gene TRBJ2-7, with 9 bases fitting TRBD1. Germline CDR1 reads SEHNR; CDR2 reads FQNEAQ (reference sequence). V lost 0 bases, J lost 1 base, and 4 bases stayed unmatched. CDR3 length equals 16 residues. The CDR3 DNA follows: TGTGCCAGCAGCTTAGCGGCCGGGACAGGGTCCTACGAGCAGTACTTC. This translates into CASSLAAGTGSYEQYF.

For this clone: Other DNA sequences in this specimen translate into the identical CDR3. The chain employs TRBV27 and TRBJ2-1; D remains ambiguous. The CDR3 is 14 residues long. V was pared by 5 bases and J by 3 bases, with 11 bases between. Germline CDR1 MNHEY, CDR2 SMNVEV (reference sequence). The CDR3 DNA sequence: TGTGCCAGCAGTCTCACGGGCGGCTACAATGAGCAGTTCTTC. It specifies CASSLTGGYNEQFF.